What follows are 11 T cell receptor beta chains derived from one specimen sequenced in a study of shared clonotypes between healthy human individuals. TCRdb's copy holds only in-frame clones and misses some; the assay was immunoSEQ multiplex PCR. The sample lists about 2 million clones, around 95% occurring once. What was sequenced was naive CD4+ T cells sorted from blood. Subset: CD45RA+ positively selected. The receptor set was obtained from a man between 18 and 29 years old in good health.

J is TRBJ2-5 and V is TRBV7-2; D gene uncertain. The ends were cut back, 3 bases at V and 3 bases at J, with 5 bases in the middle. The CDR3 covers 12 residues. The germline CDR1 and CDR2 sequences are SGHTA and FQGNSA. DNA for the CDR3: TGTGCCAGCAGCTTGGCAGAAGAGACCCAGTACTTC. This codes for CASSLAEETQYF. The variable domain in full, completed from reference TRBV7-2 and TRBJ2-5, reads GAGVSQSPSNKVTEKGKDVELRCDPISGHTALYWYRQSLGQGLEFLIYFQGNSAPDKSGLPSDRFSAERTGGSVSTLTIQRTQQEDSAVYLCASSLAEETQYFGPGTRLLVL.

This chain links TRBV6-5 with TRBJ2-3; maybe TRBD2 (6 bases). The CDR3 has 15 residues. V shed 6 bases and J shed 1 base, with 14 bases lying between them. Germline lookup yields CDR1 MNHEY and CDR2 SVGAGI. The CDR3 nucleotides are TGTGCCAGCAGGCCGGGACCGGGGGGCACAGATACGCAGTATTTT. This translates into CASRPGPGGTDTQYF.

This sequence joins TRBV18 and TRBJ1-5, with 8 positions matching TRBD1. CDR1 is KGHSH and CDR2 is LQKENI in the germline V gene. The CDR3 runs 14 residues. With V trimmed by 6 bases and J by 4 bases, 5 bases remained unmatched. This CDR3 is CASSQTGVNQPQHF. The CDR3 coding sequence is TGTGCCAGCTCGCAGACAGGGGTGAATCAGCCCCAGCATTTT. Supplemented by reference TRBV18 and TRBJ1-5, the full variable domain reads NAGVMQNPRHLVRRRGQEARLRCSPMKGHSHVYWYRQLPEEGLKFMVYLQKENIIDESGMPKERFSAEFPKEGPSILRIQQVVRGDSAAYFCASSQTGVNQPQHFGDGTRLSIL.

The chain carries TRBV9 and TRBJ2-5, with 9 bases lining up with TRBD2. Germline V gene lookup returns CDR1 SGDLS and CDR2 YYNGEE. The CDR3 is made up of 15 amino acids. J was trimmed by 5 bases and V by 3 bases; bases with no gene match: 8. The CDR3 nucleotides are TGTGCCAGCAGCGGCGGGACTAGCACCGTCGAGACCCAGTACTTC. Protein sequence: CASSGGTSTVETQYF.

Regarding this clone: This sample includes further DNA sequences coding for the same CDR3. The chain combines TRBV11-2 with TRBJ2-2, with 7 bases identical to TRBD1. From germline, CDR1 is SGHAT and CDR2 FQNNGV. The trim removed 2 bases at V and 2 bases at J, leaving 2 bases unmatched. The length of the CDR3 is 15 residues. CDR3 region: CASSLRQGNTGELFF. Written as DNA, the CDR3 is TGTGCCAGCAGCTTAAGACAGGGAAACACCGGGGAGCTGTTTTTT.

J is TRBJ2-2 and V is TRBV10-3; D is undetermined. Germline CDR1 and CDR2: ENHRY and SYGVKD. The CDR3 has 11 amino acids. V shed 0 bases and J shed 13 bases, with 6 bases lying between them. CDR3 sequence reads: CAISESRGLFF. CDR3 bases: TGTGCCATCAGTGAGTCGAGAGGGCTGTTTTTT.

V usage is TRBV7-8 and J usage is TRBJ1-3; D is ambiguous. The CDR3 runs 16 residues. Trimming took off 4 bases at V and 0 bases at J, with 13 bases between the two ends. Germline lookup yields CDR1 SGHVS and CDR2 FQNEAQ. In DNA form, the CDR3 reads TGTGCCAGCAGCTCCAGTGGCAGGATCTCTGGAAACACCATATATTTT. This encodes CASSSSGRISGNTIYF.

This rearrangement joins TRBV10-1 to TRBJ2-3; no definite D call. This CDR3 spans 13 amino acids. The V and J ends lost 8 bases and 2 bases respectively, with 11 bases between them. From germline, CDR1 is WNHNN and CDR2 SYGVQD (reference sequence). Written as DNA, the CDR3 is TGCGCCAGCCAAAACCTTTACACAGATACGCAGTATTTT. Its protein product is CASQNLYTDTQYF.

This sequence joins TRBV30 and TRBJ2-7; TRBD1 might be the D (5 bases). The CDR3 length is 12 residues. V lost 3 bases to trimming and J lost 6 bases, with 12 bases between them. Looked up from germline, CDR1 is GTSNPN and CDR2 is SVGIG (reference sequence). In nucleotides, the CDR3 is TGTGCCTGGAGCCCCCAGGGTGCCGAGCAGTACTTC. Protein: CAWSPQGAEQYF. Full variable domain (outside the CDR3, taken from reference TRBV30 and TRBJ2-7): SQTIHQWPATLVQPVGSPLSLECTVEGTSNPNLYWYRQAAGRGLQLLFYSVGIGQISSEVPQNLSASRPQDRQFILSSKKLLLSDSGFYLCAWSPQGAEQYFGPGTRLTVT.

V usage is TRBV15 and J usage is TRBJ1-2; D unresolved. Germline V gene data show CDR1 as LNHNV and CDR2 as YYDKDF (reference sequence). CDR3 length equals 14 residues. The V gene lost 0 bases and the J gene lost 2 bases, with 7 bases spanning the gap. CDR3 residues: CATSREQWNYGYTF. The DNA for the CDR3 is TGTGCCACCAGCAGAGAACAGTGGAACTATGGCTACACCTTC.

The chain has TRBV5-1 and TRBJ1-1; TRBD1 is a possible D gene (5 bases). In germline, CDR1 is SGHRS, CDR2 YFSETQ. Trimming removed 3 bases at V and 1 base at J, with 19 bases between. CDR3 length: 17 amino acids. The DNA of the CDR3 is TGCGCCAGCAGCTACGAGGTTTTTGGGACCGGGAACACTGAAGCTTTCTTT. This sequence encodes CASSYEVFGTGNTEAFF.